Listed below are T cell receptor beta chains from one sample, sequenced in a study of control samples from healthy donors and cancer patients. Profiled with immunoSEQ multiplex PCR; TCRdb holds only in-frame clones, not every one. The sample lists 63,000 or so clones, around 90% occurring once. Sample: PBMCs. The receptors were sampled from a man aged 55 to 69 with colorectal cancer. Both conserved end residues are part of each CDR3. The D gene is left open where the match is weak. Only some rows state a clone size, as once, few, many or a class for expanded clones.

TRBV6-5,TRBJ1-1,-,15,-,CASTSTSGLNTEAFF,TGTGCCAGCACCTCAACTTCAGGGTTGAACACTGAAGCTTTCTTT
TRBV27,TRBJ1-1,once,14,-,CASSFPDRRTEAFF,TGTGCCAGCAGTTTCCCGGACAGAAGGACTGAAGCTTTCTTT
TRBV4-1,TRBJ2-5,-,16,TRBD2,CASSQSLSGGRETQYF,TGCGCCAGCAGCCAGTCCCTTAGCGGGGGTCGAGAGACCCAGTACTTC
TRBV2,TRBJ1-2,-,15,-,CASSRAQGTNYGYTF,TGTGCCAGCAGTCGGGCACAGGGCACCAACTATGGCTACACCTTC
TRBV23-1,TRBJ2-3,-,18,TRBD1,CASSQSPTGTGTTDTQYF,TGCGCCAGCAGTCAATCGCCCACCGGGACAGGGACAACAGATACGCAGTATTTT
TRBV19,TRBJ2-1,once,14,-,CASTPGARSREQFF,TGTGCCAGTACCCCAGGGGCTAGATCGCGGGAGCAGTTCTTC
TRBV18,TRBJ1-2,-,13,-,CASSPQTTDGYTF,TGTGCCAGCTCACCCCAGACGACAGATGGCTACACCTTC
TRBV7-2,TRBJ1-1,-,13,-,CASSPRRNTEAFF,TGTGCCAGCAGCCCCCGCCGGAACACTGAAGCTTTCTTT
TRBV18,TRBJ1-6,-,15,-,CASSPRRGKPSPLHF,TGTGCCAGCTCACCCCGCAGGGGCAAACCTTCACCCCTCCACTTT
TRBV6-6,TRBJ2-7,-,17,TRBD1,CASRRASPGTGPYEQYF,TGTGCCAGCAGGCGAGCGAGTCCCGGGACAGGGCCCTACGAGCAGTACTTC
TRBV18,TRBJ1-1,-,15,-,CASSPAGTHDTEAFF,TGTGCCAGCTCACCAGCCGGGACCCATGACACTGAAGCTTTCTTT
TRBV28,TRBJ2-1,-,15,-,CASSPLRTSYNEQFF,TGTGCCAGCAGTCCCCTCCGCACCTCCTACAATGAGCAGTTCTTC
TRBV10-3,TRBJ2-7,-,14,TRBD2,CAISDRGSGVEQYF,TGTGCCATCAGTGATCGCGGCAGCGGGGTCGAGCAGTACTTC
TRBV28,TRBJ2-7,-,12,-,CASSFILDEQYF,TGTGCCAGCAGTTTTATATTAGACGAGCAGTACTTC
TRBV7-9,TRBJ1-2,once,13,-,CARRGRGNYGYTF,TGTGCCAGAAGGGGCAGAGGGAACTATGGCTACACCTTC
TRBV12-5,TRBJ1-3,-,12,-,CASEGPGNTIYF,TGTGCTAGTGAGGGACCTGGAAACACCATATATTTT
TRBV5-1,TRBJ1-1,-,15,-,CASSSAPGANTEAFF,TGCGCCAGCAGCTCGGCCCCAGGGGCGAACACTGAAGCTTTCTTT
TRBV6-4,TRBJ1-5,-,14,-,CASSEGWGQGPQHF,TGTGCCAGCAGTGAAGGCTGGGGCCAAGGGCCCCAGCATTTT
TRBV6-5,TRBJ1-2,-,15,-,CASSYSGRRGYGYTF,TGTGCCAGCAGTTACTCCGGCCGGAGGGGCTATGGCTACACCTTC
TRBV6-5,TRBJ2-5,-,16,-,CASSYSSAGWGETQYF,TGTGCCAGCAGTTACTCGAGTGCAGGGTGGGGAGAGACCCAGTACTTC
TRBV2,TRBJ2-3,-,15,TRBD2,CASSLTSGGLDTQYF,TGTGCCAGCAGCCTCACTAGCGGGGGGTTGGATACGCAGTATTTT
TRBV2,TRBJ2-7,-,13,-,CASSRTVSYEQYF,TGTGCCAGCAGTAGGACAGTCTCCTACGAGCAGTACTTC
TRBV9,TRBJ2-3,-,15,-,CASSPRGGNTDTQYF,TGTGCCAGCAGCCCCCGGGGCGGCAACACAGATACGCAGTATTTT
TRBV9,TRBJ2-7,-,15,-,CASSVAPGGSYEQYF,TGTGCCAGCAGCGTAGCCCCCGGCGGGTCCTACGAGCAGTACTTC
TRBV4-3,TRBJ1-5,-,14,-,CASSQDRIRQPQHF,TGCGCCAGCAGCCAAGATAGGATACGGCAGCCCCAGCATTTT
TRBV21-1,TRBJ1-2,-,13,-,CASRYREPYGYTF,TGTGCCAGCCGCTACAGGGAACCCTATGGCTACACCTTC
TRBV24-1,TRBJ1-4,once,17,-,CATSDSPGVGDNEKLFF,TGTGCCACCAGTGATTCCCCCGGGGTAGGGGATAATGAAAAACTGTTTTTT
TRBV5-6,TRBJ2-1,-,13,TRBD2,CASHGEGYNEQFF,TGTGCCAGCCACGGGGAGGGCTACAATGAGCAGTTCTTC
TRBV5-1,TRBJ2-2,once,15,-,CASSLAVGGVGELFF,TGCGCCAGCAGCTTGGCGGTTGGGGGCGTCGGGGAGCTGTTTTTT
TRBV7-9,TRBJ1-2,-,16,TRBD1,CASSLAGGGGAYGYTF,TGTGCCAGCAGCTTAGCCGGGGGAGGGGGCGCCTATGGCTACACCTTC
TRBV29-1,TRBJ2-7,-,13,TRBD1,CSVVGQGRGEQYF,TGCAGCGTTGTGGGACAGGGGCGGGGAGAGCAGTACTTC
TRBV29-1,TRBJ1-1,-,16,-,CSVVKVNQGTDTEAFF,TGCAGCGTTGTGAAGGTTAACCAGGGGACGGACACTGAAGCTTTCTTT
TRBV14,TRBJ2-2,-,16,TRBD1,CASSQDWTGRAGELFF,TGTGCCAGCAGCCAAGACTGGACAGGGCGGGCCGGGGAGCTGTTTTTT
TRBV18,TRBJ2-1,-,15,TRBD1,CASSPGQGSYNEQFF,TGTGCCAGCTCACCCGGACAGGGATCCTACAATGAGCAGTTCTTC
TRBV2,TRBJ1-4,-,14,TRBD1,CASSGQGRSAKLFF,TGTGCCAGCAGTGGACAGGGTCGTAGCGCAAAACTGTTTTTT
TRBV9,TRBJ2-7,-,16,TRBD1,CASSVGAGTGGREQYF,TGTGCCAGCAGCGTAGGGGCCGGGACAGGGGGGCGCGAGCAGTACTTC
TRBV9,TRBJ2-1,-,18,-,CASSVGGGALSSYNEQFF,TGTGCCAGCAGCGTGGGTGGGGGGGCACTCAGCTCCTACAATGAGCAGTTCTTC
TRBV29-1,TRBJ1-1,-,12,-,CSVRVPNTEAFF,TGCAGCGTCAGAGTCCCGAACACTGAAGCTTTCTTT
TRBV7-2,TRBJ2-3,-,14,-,CASSLWSSGGTQYF,TGTGCCAGCAGCTTATGGTCTAGTGGGGGCACGCAGTATTTT
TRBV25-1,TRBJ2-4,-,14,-,CASRDSLAKNIQYF,TGTGCCAGCAGGGACAGTCTGGCCAAAAACATTCAGTACTTC
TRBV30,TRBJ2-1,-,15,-,CAWSVVSTSYNEQFF,TGTGCCTGGAGTGTAGTGTCGACAAGCTACAATGAGCAGTTCTTC
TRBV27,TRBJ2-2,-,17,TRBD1,CASSTKTGGGRPGELFF,TGTGCCAGCAGTACTAAAACAGGGGGCGGTAGACCCGGGGAGCTGTTTTTT
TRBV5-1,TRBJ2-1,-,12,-,CASSEAYNEQFF,TGCGCCAGCAGTGAGGCCTACAATGAGCAGTTCTTC
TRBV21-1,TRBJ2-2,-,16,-,CASSGGVGGDTGELFF,TGTGCCAGCAGCGGGGGGGTAGGAGGTGACACCGGGGAGCTGTTTTTT
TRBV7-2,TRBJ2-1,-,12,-,CASSSPRGEQFF,TGTGCCAGCAGCTCCCCAAGGGGCGAGCAGTTCTTC
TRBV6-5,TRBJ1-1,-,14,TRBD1,CASTVGQGNTEAFF,TGTGCCAGCACCGTCGGACAGGGGAACACTGAAGCTTTCTTT
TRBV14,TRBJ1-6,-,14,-,CASSHRQVESPLHF,TGTGCCAGCAGCCATCGGCAGGTCGAGTCACCCCTCCACTTT
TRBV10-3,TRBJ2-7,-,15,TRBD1,CAISGGQGISYEQYF,TGTGCCATCAGCGGGGGACAGGGGATCTCCTACGAGCAGTACTTC
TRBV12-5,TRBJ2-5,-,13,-,CASAPGGIETQYF,TGTGCTAGTGCCCCCGGTGGAATCGAGACCCAGTACTTC
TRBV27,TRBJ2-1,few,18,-,CASSLIRDSYSSYNEQFF,TGTGCCAGCAGTTTGATCCGGGACTCCTACAGCTCCTACAATGAGCAGTTCTTC
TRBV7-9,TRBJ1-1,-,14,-,CASSIDTMNTEAFF,TGTGCCAGCAGCATCGATACAATGAACACTGAAGCTTTCTTT
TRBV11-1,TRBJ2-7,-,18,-,CASSLASAGTGALYEQYF,TGTGCCAGCAGCTTAGCGAGCGCAGGGACCGGGGCACTCTACGAGCAGTACTTC
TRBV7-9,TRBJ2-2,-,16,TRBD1,CASSLVGTGGTGELFF,TGTGCCAGCAGCTTAGTCGGGACAGGGGGGACCGGGGAGCTGTTTTTT
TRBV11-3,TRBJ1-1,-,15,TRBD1,CASSHPPGTGAEAFF,TGTGCCAGCAGCCACCCCCCCGGGACAGGGGCTGAAGCTTTCTTT